One and the same sample provided the 21 T cell receptor beta chains below, sequenced in a study of blood T cell repertoires in COVID-19 (dated by TCRdb to the early 2020s). Libraries were made using the immunoSEQ multiplex PCR assay. The source is immuneACCESS, and TCRdb retained only in-frame sequences with V and J called. Part of the clones is not carried over; for the studies checked, unresolved V genes explain less than half of this, and the remainder is unexplained. For this sample the table gives about 250,000 clones, of which 85% to 90% were detected only once. Approximately 1.6% of the sample is in the top ten clones. The material sequenced was PBMCs or T cells enriched from blood (not recorded which). Receptors originate from a man aged 40-50 years who had recovered from COVID-19.

This chain uses TRBV27 with TRBJ1-1; the D gene is possibly TRBD1 (6 bases). V was trimmed by 3 bases and J by 6 bases, leaving 11 bases between them. This CDR3 comprises 13 residues. Germline CDR1 reads MNHEY; CDR2 reads SMNVEV (reference sequence). The chain's CDR3 is CASSLTTGAEAFF. CDR3 in DNA: TGTGCCAGCAGTTTGACGACAGGAGCTGAAGCTTTCTTT.

This chain links TRBV6-4 with TRBJ2-5, with 11 bases lining up with TRBD1. J was trimmed by 1 base and V by 5 bases; bases with no gene match: 6. The CDR3 is made up of 16 amino acids. From germline, CDR1 is MRHNA and CDR2 SNTAGT. The CDR3 loop reads CASSKAGTGGQETQYF. CDR3 coding DNA: TGTGCCAGCAGTAAAGCCGGGACAGGGGGCCAAGAGACCCAGTACTTC.

V is TRBV4-3 and J is TRBJ1-1; possibly TRBD1 for D (5 bases). This CDR3 is built from 14 residues. The germline V and J ends were trimmed by 0 bases and 5 bases, with 10 bases remaining between them. Germline CDR1 reads LGHNA; CDR2 reads YSLEER. The CDR3 sequence is CASSQESGGTEAFF. CDR3 nucleotides: TGCGCCAGCAGCCAAGAGTCGGGGGGGACTGAAGCTTTCTTT.

The genes are TRBV27 and TRBJ1-1; D unclear. The V gene's germline CDR1 is MNHEY and CDR2 SMNVEV (reference sequence). CDR3 length: 14 residues. Trimming pared 7 bases from V and 0 bases from J, leaving 12 bases between. The CDR3 DNA sequence: TGTGCCAGCACTACCGGGGATTTGAACACTGAAGCTTTCTTT. Translation gives CASTTGDLNTEAFF.

The chain links TRBV28 to TRBJ2-7, with D unclear. CDR1 is MDHEN, CDR2 SYDVKM, per germline. There are 15 residues in the CDR3. Trimming cost V 3 bases and J 0 bases, with 12 bases left between them. The CDR3 loop is CASSFLRSSSYEQYF. DNA of the CDR3: TGTGCCAGCAGTTTCCTTCGATCGAGCTCCTACGAGCAGTACTTC.

This clone has only a few counts. The chain combines TRBV4-2 with TRBJ2-1; TRBD2 is a possible D gene (5 bases). The CDR3 is 14 residues long. V lost 0 bases to trimming and J lost 10 bases, with 13 bases between them. Per germline, CDR1 LGHNA and CDR2 YNFKEQ. The chain's CDR3 is CASSQESGSGEQFF. CDR3 in DNA: TGTGCCAGCAGCCAAGAAAGCGGATCTGGGGAGCAGTTCTTC.

The gene calls are TRBV18 and TRBJ1-4; the D is unclear. The CDR3 spans 14 residues. V was shortened by 4 bases and J by 3 bases, with 9 bases between the two germline ends. CDR1 and CDR2 (germline): KGHSH, LQKENI. CDR3 protein: CASSQSTSNEKLFF. The CDR3 DNA is TGTGCCAGCTCACAGTCGACTTCTAATGAAAAACTGTTTTTT.

This clone was counted a single time. The chain uses TRBV28 and TRBJ1-5; D is ambiguous. Germline CDR1 MDHEN, CDR2 SYDVKM. V dropped 7 bases and J dropped 3 bases, with 7 bases sitting between them. This CDR3 region has 12 residues. Here the CDR3 DNA reads TGTGCCAGCAAAGGAGCCAATCAGCCCCAGCATTTT. Its protein product is CASKGANQPQHF.

This chain joins TRBV18 and TRBJ1-6; TRBD1 aligns across 12 bases. This CDR3 region has 16 residues. The junction had 3 bases not matched to a gene; V was cut back by 4 bases and J by 5 bases. Germline CDR1 KGHSH, CDR2 LQKENI. The CDR3 spells CASSRDRGQNNSPLHF. The CDR3 DNA sequence: TGTGCCAGCTCACGGGACAGGGGGCAGAATAATTCACCCCTCCACTTT.

The chain has TRBV5-1 and TRBJ2-2, with D possibly being TRBD1 (5 bases). The CDR3 has 15 amino acids. With 7 bases removed from V and 8 bases from J, the gap between germline ends came to 21 bases. Germline CDR1 and CDR2: SGHRS and YFSETQ. In DNA, the CDR3 is TGCGCCAGCGGACAAACCGGGTCCTCCACTGGGGAGCTGTTTTTT. It encodes CASGQTGSSTGELFF.

This clone turned up a few times. The chain has TRBV10-3 and TRBJ1-6; TRBD1 might be the D (6 bases). V lost 3 bases and J lost 12, with 18 bases in between. The CDR3 extends over 15 amino acids. Germline loops: CDR1 ENHRY, CDR2 SYGVKD. The CDR3 protein is CAISEQGWEKEPLHF. CDR3 coding DNA: TGTGCCATCAGTGAACAGGGCTGGGAGAAGGAACCCCTCCACTTT.

J is TRBJ2-7 and V is TRBV6-2 or TRBV6-3; D perhaps matches TRBD1 (7 bases). The CDR3 runs 13 residues. The germline gives CDR1 MNHEY, CDR2 SVGEGT. The V gene lost 1 base and the J gene lost 6 bases, with 10 bases spanning the gap. CDR3 region: CASSYFQGGEQYF. The CDR3 nucleotides read TGTGCCAGCAGTTACTTCCAGGGGGGCGAGCAGTACTTC.

This clone has just a few counts. The rearrangement links TRBV27 to TRBJ1-1, with 9 bases fitting TRBD1. From germline, CDR1 is MNHEY and CDR2 SMNVEV (reference sequence). CDR3 length equals 15 residues. The V gene end was trimmed by 0 bases and the J gene end by 2 bases; junction bases not matched to a gene: 1. As DNA, the CDR3 is TGTGCCAGCAGTTTATCGACAGGGGGTAACACTGAAGCTTTCTTT. Its translation is CASSLSTGGNTEAFF.

The chain is built from TRBV4-2 and TRBJ2-5, with 9 positions matching TRBD2. This CDR3 spans 17 amino acids. From germline, CDR1 is LGHNA and CDR2 YNFKEQ. Unmatched junction bases numbered 7, after V lost 0 bases and J lost 2 bases. The DNA for the CDR3 is TGTGCCAGCAGCCAAGATGGTAGCGGGGGACATCAAGAGACCCAGTACTTC. Translated, it gives CASSQDGSGGHQETQYF.

This clone was detected a few times. The chain is built from TRBV30 and TRBJ1-6; 8 bases fit TRBD1. The ends lost 7 bases at V and 10 bases at J; junction bases unmatched: 9. This CDR3 is built from 13 residues. CDR1 GTSNPN and CDR2 SVGIG come from the germline V gene (reference sequence). This chain's CDR3 is CASHQGADSPLHF. CDR3 coding DNA: TGTGCCTCTCACCAGGGGGCTGACTCACCCCTCCACTTT.

V usage is TRBV5-8 and J usage is TRBJ2-1, with 7 bases fitting TRBD1. Germline CDR1 SGHTS, CDR2 YDEGEE. CDR3 size: 13 residues. The trim removed 2 bases at V and 10 bases at J, leaving 6 bases unmatched. The CDR3: CASSFNRGYEQFF. CDR3 DNA sequence: TGTGCCAGCAGCTTTAACAGGGGTTACGAGCAGTTCTTC. Full variable domain (remainder filled in from reference TRBV5-8 and TRBJ2-1): EAGVTQSPTHLIKTRGQQATLRCSPISGHTSVYWYQQALGLGLQFLLWYDEGEERNRGNFPPRFSGRQFPNYSSELNVNALELEDSALYLCASSFNRGYEQFFGPGTRLTVL.

This chain connects TRBV18 to TRBJ2-3; tentatively, D is TRBD2 (6 bases). In germline, CDR1 is KGHSH, CDR2 LQKENI. V was clipped by 2 bases and J by 0 bases, with 6 bases between them. The CDR3 consists of 14 residues. DNA of the CDR3: TGTGCCAGCTCACCAGGGACTAGCACAGATACGCAGTATTTT. Its translation: CASSPGTSTDTQYF.

The rearrangement uses TRBV12-3 or TRBV12-4 and TRBJ1-1; 9 nucleotides align to TRBD1. CDR3 length: 12 amino acids. J gave up 8 bases and V 6 bases, and 4 bases lay outside the gene matches. This CDR3 is CASRWGTGEAFF. The CDR3 DNA reads as TGTGCCAGCAGGTGGGGGACAGGGGAAGCTTTCTTT.

This clone was observed a single time. The chain employs TRBV29-1 and TRBJ1-5; no definite D call. This CDR3 region has 13 residues. V lost 4 bases, J lost 0 bases, and 7 bases lay in between. Germline assignment: CDR1 SQVTM and CDR2 ANQGSEA. DNA for the CDR3: TGCAGCGTTGGCGGGCTTAGCAATCAGCCCCAGCATTTT. This gives the protein CSVGGLSNQPQHF.

In its sample, this clone was seen a few times. This chain uses TRBV19 with TRBJ2-2; D remains ambiguous. Germline loops: CDR1 LNHDA, CDR2 SQIVND (reference sequence). The germline V and J ends were trimmed by 9 bases and 5 bases, with 13 bases remaining between them. The CDR3 covers 13 residues. The CDR3: CASKRQATGELFF. The DNA of the CDR3 is TGTGCCAGCAAAAGGCAGGCTACCGGGGAGCTGTTTTTT.

V and J are TRBV4-2 and TRBJ1-2, with a weak D call TRBD1 (5 bases). This CDR3 has 17 residues. V was pared by 0 bases and J by 5 bases, with 19 bases between. Per the germline V gene, CDR1 is LGHNA and CDR2 is YNFKEQ. DNA of the CDR3: TGTGCCAGCAGCCAAGATGGTCGCGGGGGTGGAGGATATGGCTACACCTTC. Amino acids: CASSQDGRGGGGYGYTF.